This T cell receptor (beta chain) originates from a study of blood T cells in healthy people across ages. PCR was performed a second time for about 7 to 11 cycles using a sample-barcoded 5' primer and a J-beta primer mix. One entry per CDR3 protein results from TCRdb running MiXCR on the 5' RACE reads. The data show about 970,000 distinct CDR3 sequences, with roughly 51% seen just once and 20% to 25% held by the top ten. CDR1 and CDR2 from the germline V gene are SQVTM and ANQGSEA. This CDR3 contains 20 residues. V dropped 3 bases and J dropped 1; count of bases not matched to a gene: 17. The V and J genes are TRBV29-1 and TRBJ2-3; 12 nucleotides align to TRBD2. The receptor's source is a woman in her sixties in good health. Sequenced sample: blood. CDR3 coding DNA: TGCAGCGTTGACCCCTCGTGGGCTAGCGGGAGGGCCGTTGGCACAGATACGCAGTATTTT. It specifies CSVDPSWASGRAVGTDTQYF.